The clone carrying this TCR beta chain came up once. Method: immunoSEQ multiplex PCR; TCRdb's copy keeps in-frame clones and lacks some. The profile covers 61,000 or so clones, with 90% to 95% appearing a single time and roughly 0.35% taken by the ten largest. These data are taken from a study of T cell changes during pregnancy in multiple sclerosis. This CDR3 is built from 15 residues. V lost 1 base to trimming and J lost 7 bases; unmatched junction nucleotides: 9. Germline V CDR1 and CDR2: SQVTM, ANQGSEA. The sample was CD4+ T cells from peripheral blood mononuclear cells, taken before pregnancy. The source of this sequence is a female donor with multiple sclerosis, enrolled in a pregnancy study. The genes are TRBV29-1 and TRBJ2-1, with 8 positions matching TRBD1. CDR3 sequence: CSVEGAGTGVNEQFF. CDR3 nucleotides: TGCAGCGTTGAAGGAGCCGGGACAGGTGTAAATGAGCAGTTCTTC.